What follows are 5 T cell receptor beta chains derived from one specimen sequenced in a study of CD8+ T cells in alopecia areata. Extracted from the samples, RNA was reverse transcribed into cDNA to serve as the sequencing template. Profiling relied on immunoSEQ multiplex PCR, and the TCRdb table lists in-frame clones only, not all of them. This sample has more than 110,000 clones, with around 50% found just once. The sample was CD4+ T cells sorted from blood, taken at week 0. The receptors shown here come from a human donor with alopecia areata.

The genes are TRBV27 and TRBJ2-7; D is possibly TRBD2 (6 bases). Germline V gene lookup returns CDR1 MNHEY and CDR2 SMNVEV (reference sequence). The CDR3 is 15 residues long. Trimming pared 2 bases from V and 4 bases from J, leaving 15 bases between. The CDR3 nucleotides are TGTGCCAGCAGTTTAGCCTCGGGACTCGCTTACGAGCAGTACTTC. Translation gives CASSLASGLAYEQYF.

The chain combines TRBV5-1 with TRBJ1-6; D might be TRBD1 (5 bases). The CDR3 sequence is 16 residues long. Germline V lookup: CDR1 SGHRS, CDR2 YFSETQ. V gave up 1 base and J gave up 5 bases, with 13 bases separating them. The CDR3 loop is CASSLQGEMNNSPLHF. DNA for the CDR3: TGCGCCAGCAGCTTGCAGGGAGAGATGAATAATTCACCCCTCCACTTT. Full variable domain (missing parts from reference TRBV5-1 and TRBJ1-6): KAGVTQTPRYLIKTRGQQVTLSCSPISGHRSVSWYQQTPGQGLQFLFEYFSETQRNKGNFPGRFSGRQFSNSRSEMNVSTLELGDSALYLCASSLQGEMNNSPLHFGNGTRLTVT.

This chain connects TRBV25-1 to TRBJ2-7; unclear D gene. This CDR3 contains 15 residues. Per the germline V gene, CDR1 is MGHDK and CDR2 is SYGVNS. Trimming removed 2 bases from V and 2 bases from J, with 13 bases in between. The CDR3 coding sequence is TGTGCCAGCAGTGAACTGGCGATAGGACCCTACGAGCAGTACTTC. It yields the protein CASSELAIGPYEQYF.

The V gene is TRBV7-2, the J gene TRBJ2-2, with D possibly matching TRBD2 (5 bases). This CDR3 is 15 amino acids long. Germline lookup yields CDR1 SGHTA and CDR2 FQGNSA. V was clipped by 2 bases and J by 8 bases, with 15 bases between them. Here the CDR3 reads CASSLNELGYGELFF. CDR3 sequence (DNA): TGTGCCAGCAGCTTAAACGAACTAGGATATGGGGAGCTGTTTTTT.

CDR3 protein: CSGAGSSSNQPQHF. The CDR3 DNA sequence: TGCAGCGGGGCGGGGAGCTCTAGCAATCAGCCCCAGCATTTT. V gene TRBV29-1 combines with J gene TRBJ1-5; D unresolved. Germline CDR1 is SQVTM and CDR2 is ANQGSEA. V was pared by 7 bases and J by 0 bases, with 13 bases between. CDR3 length equals 14 residues.